The 24 T cell receptor beta chains presented below share a single source sample, sequenced in a study of T cell responses to AZD1222 COVID-19 vaccine. The assay was immunoSEQ multiplex PCR, and TCRdb's table has in-frame clones only and misses some. This sample carries about 140,000 clones, roughly nine tenths of them seen once, and the ten largest clones take 9% to 9.5%. The specimen was peripheral blood, collected 28 days after the second AZD1222 dose. All receptors come from an adult who received the AZD1222 COVID-19 vaccine.

V gene TRBV15 combines with J gene TRBJ2-7, with 8 bases that match TRBD1. From germline, CDR1 is LNHNV and CDR2 YYDKDF (reference sequence). This CDR3 region has 15 residues. V gave up 1 base and J gave up 1 base; unmatched junction bases: 3. The chain's CDR3 is CATSRGQGSSYEQYF. The CDR3 DNA is TGTGCCACCAGCAGAGGACAGGGGAGTTCCTACGAGCAGTACTTC.

The chain joins TRBV7-2 to TRBJ2-7; a weak D match, TRBD2 (5 bases). The CDR3 is 12 amino acids. CDR1 SGHTA and CDR2 FQGNSA come from the germline V gene. V was shortened by 2 bases and J by 10 bases, with 12 bases between the two germline ends. The CDR3 reads CASSLPGIRQYF. Here the CDR3 DNA reads TGTGCCAGCAGCTTACCGGGGATCCGTCAGTACTTC.

The rearrangement joins TRBV27 to TRBJ2-7; 9 bases agree with TRBD1. This CDR3 is 17 amino acids long. Germline V gene lookup returns CDR1 MNHEY and CDR2 SMNVEV (reference sequence). J gave up 6 bases and V 5 bases, and 17 bases lay outside the gene matches. This chain's CDR3 is CASSPRATGTGPSEQYF. The CDR3 DNA follows: TGTGCCAGCAGTCCAAGGGCGACCGGGACAGGGCCTAGCGAGCAGTACTTC.

V usage is TRBV6-2 or TRBV6-3 and J usage is TRBJ2-5; possibly TRBD2 for D (5 bases). The CDR3 is made up of 15 amino acids. The ends were cut back, 2 bases at V and 2 bases at J, with 12 bases in the middle. Germline CDR1 is MNHEY and CDR2 is SVGEGT. The CDR3 is CASSYARTDQETQYF. The CDR3 nucleotides are TGTGCCAGCAGTTACGCACGGACTGATCAAGAGACCCAGTACTTC.

The chain uses TRBV18 and TRBJ2-7, with a possible D match to TRBD2 (7 bases). Germline V gene lookup returns CDR1 KGHSH and CDR2 LQKENI. The CDR3 is 21 amino acids. With 1 base removed from V and 3 bases from J, the gap between germline ends came to 31 bases. CDR3 protein: CASSPRFAGAGSGSAYYEQYF. As DNA, the CDR3 is TGTGCCAGCTCACCACGCTTCGCGGGGGCAGGTAGCGGGTCCGCGTACTACGAGCAGTACTTC.

This rearrangement joins TRBV9 to TRBJ1-2; the D is unclear. Deletions cut 0 bases from V and 2 bases from J, with 8 bases between. The CDR3 length is 14 residues. Per germline, CDR1 SGDLS and CDR2 YYNGEE. CDR3 DNA sequence: TGTGCCAGCAGCGTAGACTTGGGAAACTATGGCTACACCTTC. Translation: CASSVDLGNYGYTF.

The chain recombines TRBV12-3 or TRBV12-4 with TRBJ1-1, with TRBD1 as a possible D gene (6 bases). V dropped 5 bases and J dropped 4 bases, with 11 bases sitting between them. This CDR3 comprises 13 residues. The CDR3 spells CASSPTGRTEAFF. The CDR3 DNA reads as TGTGCCAGCAGTCCAACAGGGCGCACTGAAGCTTTCTTT.

The chain carries TRBV11-3 and TRBJ1-1; D is ambiguous. Per the germline V gene, CDR1 is SGHNT and CDR2 is YENEEA. The V and J ends lost 3 bases and 8 bases respectively, with 13 bases between them. This CDR3 region has 13 residues. This chain's CDR3 is CASSFDGTSEAFF. The CDR3 DNA sequence: TGTGCCAGCAGCTTCGACGGTACAAGCGAAGCTTTCTTT.

The chain carries TRBV3-1 (or the pseudogene TRBV3-2) and TRBJ1-3; D perhaps matches TRBD1 (6 bases). CDR3 length: 16 amino acids. V was clipped by 4 bases and J by 4 bases, with 17 bases between them. The germline V gene encodes CDR1 LGHDT and CDR2 YNNKEL (reference sequence). In DNA, the CDR3 is TGTGCCAGCAGCCCTTTCTCACAGGACAGAGGAAACACCATATATTTT. Amino acids: CASSPFSQDRGNTIYF.

The chain combines TRBV28 with TRBJ2-1, with D perhaps TRBD2 (5 bases). This CDR3 contains 14 residues. In germline, CDR1 is MDHEN, CDR2 SYDVKM. V gave up 5 bases and J gave up 2 bases, with 10 bases separating them. The CDR3 region is CASSPPGTYNEQFF. The CDR3 coding sequence is TGTGCCAGCAGTCCCCCGGGAACCTACAATGAGCAGTTCTTC.

The V call is TRBV5-1, the J call TRBJ2-3, with a weak D call TRBD2 (6 bases). V lost 6 bases and J lost 2, with 16 bases in between. The germline V gene encodes CDR1 SGHRS and CDR2 YFSETQ. The CDR3 has 15 amino acids. CDR3 DNA sequence: TGCGCCAGCACCATGAACCAGCGGGCCACAGATACGCAGTATTTT. Translating it yields CASTMNQRATDTQYF.

Regarding this clone: One end of the junction is discordant with germline, which a read error may explain. The gene calls are TRBV7-9 and TRBJ1-6; D perhaps matches TRBD1 (6 bases). The CDR3 sequence is 12 residues long. Germline V gives CDR1 SEHNR, CDR2 FQNEAQ (reference sequence). CDR3 amino acids: CASRGRNSPLHF. The CDR3 DNA reads TGTGCTAGCAGGGGAAGAAATTCACCCCTCCACTTT. The full variable domain, completed using reference TRBV7-9 and TRBJ1-6, is DTGVSQNPRHKITKRGQNVTFRCDPISEHNRLYWYRQTLGQGPEFLTYFQNEAQLEKSRLLSDRFSAERPKGSFSTLEIQRTEQGDSAMYLCASRGRNSPLHFGNGTRLTVT.

This rearrangement joins TRBV29-1 to TRBJ2-3; D might be TRBD1 (5 bases). V was clipped by 1 base and J by 2 bases, with 13 bases between them. The CDR3 consists of 15 residues. Germline V gene data show CDR1 as SQVTM and CDR2 as ANQGSEA. The CDR3 spells CSVEVEQDPTDTQYF. CDR3 DNA sequence: TGCAGCGTTGAAGTGGAACAGGACCCCACAGATACGCAGTATTTT.

The gene calls are TRBV6-5 and TRBJ2-7, with 10 bases matching TRBD1. CDR3 length: 15 amino acids. Germline V gene lookup returns CDR1 MNHEY and CDR2 SVGAGI. V shed 5 bases and J 3 bases; nucleotides not matched to a gene: 7. The CDR3 loop is CASSRQGAGYYEQYF. DNA of the CDR3: TGTGCCAGCAGTAGACAGGGGGCCGGGTACTACGAGCAGTACTTC.

The rearrangement uses TRBV28 and TRBJ1-1; D not resolved. In germline, CDR1 is MDHEN, CDR2 SYDVKM. V was trimmed by 6 bases and J by 3 bases, leaving 8 bases between them. The CDR3 loop spans 12 amino acids. CDR3 protein: CASRYPHTEAFF. The CDR3 DNA is TGTGCCAGCAGATACCCGCACACTGAAGCTTTCTTT.

The chain has TRBV19 and TRBJ1-5; D is uncertain. Looked up from germline, CDR1 is LNHDA and CDR2 is SQIVND (reference sequence). The ends were cut back, 4 bases at V and 2 bases at J, with 6 bases in the middle. This CDR3 contains 13 residues. CDR3 residues: CASSKGGNQPQHF. The CDR3 region has the DNA TGTGCCAGTAGTAAGGGAGGCAATCAGCCCCAGCATTTT.

This clone was counted a single time. The chain combines TRBV19 with TRBJ1-1; 8 bases align to TRBD1. Per the germline V gene, CDR1 is LNHDA and CDR2 is SQIVND (reference sequence). The ends lost 5 bases at V and 3 bases at J; junction bases unmatched: 2. The CDR3 spans 13 residues. The CDR3 sequence: CASSVDRDTEAFF. Written as DNA, the CDR3 is TGTGCCAGTAGTGTGGACAGGGACACTGAAGCTTTCTTT. Complete variable domain (other parts from reference TRBV19 and TRBJ1-1): DGGITQSPKYLFRKEGQNVTLSCEQNLNHDAMYWYRQDPGQGLRLIYYSQIVNDFQKGDIAEGYSVSREKKESFPLTVTSAQKNPTAFYLCASSVDRDTEAFFGQGTRLTVV.

The chain employs TRBV30 and TRBJ1-1; 8 nucleotides match TRBD1. The germline CDR1 and CDR2 sequences are GTSNPN and SVGIG (reference sequence). The V gene end was trimmed by 4 bases and the J gene end by 1 base; junction bases not matched to a gene: 8. The CDR3 extends over 15 amino acids. In DNA, the CDR3 is TGTGCCTGGAAAAACCACGGGACAGGGAACACTGAAGCTTTCTTT. Translation: CAWKNHGTGNTEAFF.

The rearrangement links TRBV27 to TRBJ2-3; a weak D match, TRBD2 (6 bases). CDR1 is MNHEY, CDR2 SMNVEV, per germline (reference sequence). The CDR3 sequence is 17 residues long. The germline V and J ends were trimmed by 4 bases and 2 bases, with 19 bases remaining between them. The CDR3 is CASSSPSDSGYTDTQYF. The CDR3 nucleotides read TGTGCCAGCAGTTCCCCCAGTGATAGCGGATACACAGATACGCAGTATTTT.

The CDR3 spells CASSSLGLAGGNTDTQYF. DNA for the CDR3: TGTGCCAGCAGCTCCCTGGGACTAGCGGGAGGCAACACAGATACGCAGTATTTT. This chain joins TRBV11-2 and TRBJ2-3; 15 positions match TRBD2. The germline V gene encodes CDR1 SGHAT and CDR2 FQNNGV. The CDR3 totals 18 residues. V lost 4 bases, J lost 2 bases, and 7 bases stayed unmatched.

The table lists this clone with a count of one. The genes are TRBV10-2 and TRBJ2-3; D is ambiguous. The V end was cut by 7 bases, the J end by 0 bases, with 8 bases between. The length of the CDR3 is 13 residues. CDR1 is WSHSY and CDR2 is SAAADI in the germline V gene. The DNA for the CDR3 is TGCGCCAGCAAATTGGCGAGCACAGATACGCAGTATTTT. This translates into CASKLASTDTQYF.

The chain has TRBV28 and TRBJ1-3; the D gene is possibly TRBD1 (5 bases). Trimming shortened V by 5 bases and J by 4 bases, and 21 bases separated the two germline ends. Germline-derived CDR1 and CDR2 are MDHEN and SYDVKM. This CDR3 is built from 17 residues. The CDR3 protein is CASSPSGLQAGGNTIYF. The CDR3 bases are TGTGCCAGCAGTCCCTCGGGGCTACAGGCAGGAGGAAACACCATATATTTT.

The chain has TRBV5-4 and TRBJ1-4; D is perhaps TRBD1 (5 bases). V was shortened by 2 bases and J by 6 bases, with 14 bases between the two germline ends. This CDR3 region has 15 residues. Germline CDR1 SGHNT, CDR2 YYREEE (reference sequence). CDR3 region: CASSFIGGRYEKLFF. For the CDR3, the DNA is TGTGCCAGCAGCTTTATCGGGGGACGATATGAAAAACTGTTTTTT.

V usage is TRBV10-3 and J usage is TRBJ2-1; 7 nucleotides align to TRBD1. The CDR3 has 15 amino acids. The germline V gene has CDR1 ENHRY and CDR2 SYGVKD. V lost 7 bases and J lost 3; bases outside the gene matches: 9. The CDR3 reads CAITSGTDSYNEQFF. The CDR3 coding sequence is TGTGCCATCACCTCCGGGACAGATAGCTACAATGAGCAGTTCTTC.